One and the same sample provided the 9 T cell receptor beta chains below, sequenced in a study of blood T cell repertoires in COVID-19. TCRdb's table, derived via immunoSEQ multiplex PCR, lists solely in-frame clones and lacks some. The sample lists 100,000 to 130,000 clones; 84% were seen once. Material: peripheral blood. Receptors were obtained from a human donor in a cohort sampled during active COVID-19.

This clone was detected only a few times. J is TRBJ1-1 and V is TRBV3-1 (or the pseudogene TRBV3-2), with D uncertain. CDR1 is LGHDT, CDR2 YNNKEL, per germline (reference sequence). The CDR3 contains 14 residues. Trimming took off 3 bases at V and 1 base at J, with 9 bases between the two ends. The CDR3 nucleotides are TGTGCCAGCAGCCAGCTAGACCAGAACACTGAAGCTTTCTTT. Protein sequence: CASSQLDQNTEAFF.

The chain joins TRBV10-3 to TRBJ2-3, with D maybe TRBD2 (5 bases). Trimming pared 10 bases from V and 6 bases from J, leaving 14 bases between. The CDR3 has 12 residues. Germline CDR1 and CDR2: ENHRY and SYGVKD. CDR3 DNA sequence: TGTGCCAGCGGGTCCGTCGGCGATACGCAGTATTTT. It specifies CASGSVGDTQYF.

The rearrangement uses TRBV19 and TRBJ1-1; D is unclear. The CDR3 spans 17 residues. The germline V gene has CDR1 LNHDA and CDR2 SQIVND (reference sequence). Trimming pared 3 bases from V and 1 base from J, leaving 18 bases between. CDR3 in DNA: TGTGCCAGTAGTATTATTTTTGTGGGCCGCCGGAACACTGAAGCTTTCTTT. The encoded protein is CASSIIFVGRRNTEAFF.

This clone was observed a few times. J is TRBJ1-4 and V is TRBV18; D is possibly TRBD1 (5 bases). Germline assignment: CDR1 KGHSH and CDR2 LQKENI. Trimming shortened V by 1 base and J by 8 bases, and 11 bases separated the two germline ends. This CDR3 contains 14 residues. The CDR3 DNA is TGTGCCAGCTCACCACGCCAGGGCAGGGAAAAACTGTTTTTT. Translated: CASSPRQGREKLFF.

The CDR3: CASSQGGSHGNEQFF. The DNA of the CDR3 is TGCGCCAGCAGCCAAGGCGGGAGTCATGGCAATGAGCAGTTCTTC. The chain couples TRBV4-3 to TRBJ2-1, with TRBD2 matching over 7 bases. CDR3 length: 15 amino acids. With 1 base clipped from V and 6 bases from J, the junction kept 6 bases outside the gene matches. Germline lookup yields CDR1 LGHNA and CDR2 YSLEER.

The chain links TRBV5-1 to TRBJ2-2; unclear D gene. Trimming took off 4 bases at V and 4 bases at J, with 14 bases between the two ends. The CDR3 consists of 15 residues. CDR1 and CDR2 (germline): SGHRS, YFSETQ. CDR3 region: CASSLTPYSTGELFF. The CDR3 bases are TGCGCCAGCAGCCTAACTCCCTACAGCACCGGGGAGCTGTTTTTT.

Only one count was recorded for this clone. This chain connects TRBV5-1 to TRBJ2-1, with 9 positions matching TRBD1. The length of the CDR3 is 14 residues. V lost 2 bases and J lost 6; bases outside the gene matches: 3. Germline V gene sequence: CDR1 SGHRS, CDR2 YFSETQ. CDR3 sequence reads: CASSFTQGANEQFF. DNA of the CDR3: TGCGCCAGCAGCTTTACACAGGGGGCCAATGAGCAGTTCTTC. Filled out from reference TRBV5-1 and TRBJ2-1, the complete variable domain reads KAGVTQTPRYLIKTRGQQVTLSCSPISGHRSVSWYQQTPGQGLQFLFEYFSETQRNKGNFPGRFSGRQFSNSRSEMNVSTLELGDSALYLCASSFTQGANEQFFGPGTRLTVL.

The chain uses TRBV2 and TRBJ2-2; 12 nucleotides line up with TRBD2. Germline V gives CDR1 SNHLY, CDR2 FYNNEI. CDR3 length: 15 residues. The V and J ends lost 6 bases and 6 bases, in that order; junction bases with no gene match: 5. The CDR3 here is CASSETSGSPGELFF. The DNA of the CDR3 is TGTGCCAGCAGCGAGACTAGCGGGAGCCCCGGGGAGCTGTTTTTT.

This clone was counted only a few times. The chain recombines TRBV29-1 with TRBJ1-2; tentatively, D is TRBD1 (5 bases). V lost 6 bases and J 4 bases, leaving 15 bases between the germline ends. CDR1 is SQVTM and CDR2 is ANQGSEA in the germline V gene. The CDR3 consists of 13 residues. Here the CDR3 DNA reads TGCAGCGTCACCCAGGGTGGCAGCTATGGCTACACCTTC. Its protein product is CSVTQGGSYGYTF.